This passage covers 22 T cell receptor beta chains from one sample sequenced in a study of T cell responses to AZD1222 COVID-19 vaccine. The repertoire was sequenced with immunoSEQ multiplex PCR; TCRdb's copy has only in-frame clones and lacks some. Among more than 150,000 clones, approximately 92% were seen once, and the ten largest hold more than 9%. This specimen was peripheral blood, taken on day 0 of AZD1222 vaccination. The receptors originated from an adult in good health.

The chain joins TRBV15 to TRBJ1-2, with a weak D call TRBD1 (5 bases). Per the germline V gene, CDR1 is LNHNV and CDR2 is YYDKDF (reference sequence). This CDR3 spans 14 amino acids. Deletions cut 0 bases from V and 3 bases from J, with 8 bases between. CDR3 region: CATSRDTGDYGYTF. For the CDR3, the DNA is TGTGCCACCAGCAGAGATACGGGGGACTATGGCTACACCTTC.

The chain has TRBV5-5 and TRBJ2-6; D is ambiguous. This CDR3 comprises 18 residues. The V gene lost 4 bases and the J gene lost 0 bases, with 17 bases spanning the gap. Per the germline V gene, CDR1 is SGHKS and CDR2 is YYEKEE (reference sequence). CDR3 sequence: CASSRHDMGFSGANVLTF. The CDR3 nucleotides read TGTGCCAGCAGCCGTCATGACATGGGGTTCTCTGGGGCCAACGTCCTGACTTTC.

V gene TRBV3-1 (or the pseudogene TRBV3-2) combines with J gene TRBJ2-7; D ambiguous. Trimming removed 0 bases from V and 7 bases from J, with 10 bases in between. In germline, CDR1 is LGHDT, CDR2 YNNKEL (reference sequence). This CDR3 region has 13 residues. The CDR3 coding sequence is TGTGCCAGCAGCCAAGATAAGTCTCCGGAGCAGTACTTC. Its protein product is CASSQDKSPEQYF.

This sequence joins TRBV27 and TRBJ1-5; TRBD1 might be the D (6 bases). The V end was cut by 6 bases, the J end by 4 bases, with 13 bases between. The CDR3 has 14 amino acids. Looked up from germline, CDR1 is MNHEY and CDR2 is SMNVEV (reference sequence). DNA for the CDR3: TGTGCCAGCAGATTACAGGGATTAAATCAGCCCCAGCATTTT. Its protein is CASRLQGLNQPQHF.

V is TRBV5-1 and J is TRBJ2-7; D uncertain. The V and J ends lost 5 bases and 0 bases respectively, with 6 bases between them. The CDR3 sequence is 12 residues long. Per the germline V gene, CDR1 is SGHRS and CDR2 is YFSETQ. The CDR3 reads CASSRDSYEQYF. As DNA, the CDR3 is TGCGCCAGCAGTAGGGACTCCTACGAGCAGTACTTC.

V and J are TRBV7-2 and TRBJ2-1, with TRBD1 matching over 7 bases. The CDR3 contains 13 residues. J gave up 6 bases and V 3 bases, and 2 bases lay outside the gene matches. Germline CDR1 SGHTA, CDR2 FQGNSA. The CDR3 protein is CASSFPGGNEQFF. As DNA, the CDR3 is TGTGCCAGCAGCTTTCCAGGGGGCAATGAGCAGTTCTTC.

CDR3 DNA sequence: TGTGCCAGCAGCCAACTGCTCAGGGGCTCTGGAAACACCATATATTTT. Translation gives CASSQLLRGSGNTIYF. The chain recombines TRBV3-1 (or the pseudogene TRBV3-2) with TRBJ1-3; TRBD1 might be the D (6 bases). The germline gives CDR1 LGHDT, CDR2 YNNKEL (reference sequence). This CDR3 contains 16 residues. V was trimmed by 2 bases and J by 0 bases, leaving 11 bases between them.

This clone was seen more than once but under ten times. J is TRBJ2-4 and V is TRBV5-6; TRBD2 is a possible D gene (5 bases). Germline CDR1 SGHDT, CDR2 YYEEEE. The V end was cut by 4 bases, the J end by 4 bases, with 12 bases between. The CDR3 is 14 residues long. The CDR3 nucleotides read TGTGCCAGCAGCGGACTGGACTGGAAAAACATTCAGTACTTC. This gives the protein CASSGLDWKNIQYF. Full variable domain (outside the CDR3, taken from reference TRBV5-6 and TRBJ2-4): DAGVTQSPTHLIKTRGQQVTLRCSPKSGHDTVSWYQQALGQGPQFIFQYYEEEERQRGNFPDRFSGHQFPNYSSELNVNALLLGDSALYLCASSGLDWKNIQYFGAGTRLSVL.

Here the CDR3 reads CASSPPYVTIQETQYF. The CDR3 DNA sequence: TGTGCCAGCAGTCCCCCTTACGTTACCATCCAAGAGACCCAGTACTTC. The chain couples TRBV28 to TRBJ2-5; D not certain. The V gene's germline CDR1 is MDHEN and CDR2 SYDVKM. Trimming pared 5 bases from V and 1 base from J, leaving 17 bases between. CDR3 length: 16 residues. The entire variable domain, with the rest obtained from reference TRBV28 and TRBJ2-5, is as follows: DVKVTQSSRYLVKRTGEKVFLECVQDMDHENMFWYRQDPGLGLRLIYFSYDVKMKEKGDIPEGYSVSREKKERFSLILESASTNQTSMYLCASSPPYVTIQETQYFGPGTRLLVL.

This clone came up once. The chain combines TRBV3-1 (or the pseudogene TRBV3-2) with TRBJ1-6; TRBD1 agrees at 8 bases. J lost 13 bases, V lost 2 bases, and 4 bases had no gene match. The germline V gene encodes CDR1 LGHDT and CDR2 YNNKEL (reference sequence). The CDR3 is made up of 13 amino acids. CDR3 nucleotide sequence: TGTGCCAGCAGCCAACAGGACAGGGACCCCCTCCACTTT. Amino acid sequence: CASSQQDRDPLHF.

The chain links TRBV2 to TRBJ2-1; TRBD2 matches at 7 bases. The V and J ends lost 4 bases and 9 bases, in that order; junction bases with no gene match: 12. Germline lookup yields CDR1 SNHLY and CDR2 FYNNEI. The CDR3 covers 15 residues. The DNA of the CDR3 is TGTGCCAGCAGTGGGGGAAGCGGGATGAAAAGTGAGCAGTTCTTC. Translating gives CASSGGSGMKSEQFF.

This chain connects TRBV6-5 to TRBJ2-1; 12 nucleotides agree with TRBD2. With V trimmed by 6 bases and J by 7 bases, 4 bases remained unmatched. The CDR3 consists of 14 residues. Germline V gives CDR1 MNHEY, CDR2 SVGAGI. DNA of the CDR3: TGTGCCAGCAGGAGACTAGCGGGAGCTAATGAGCAGTTCTTC. Translated, it gives CASRRLAGANEQFF.

This chain uses TRBV18 with TRBJ1-2, with D perhaps matching TRBD1 (5 bases). Germline V gene data show CDR1 as KGHSH and CDR2 as LQKENI. The CDR3 covers 14 residues. V dropped 2 bases and J dropped 6 bases, with 13 bases sitting between them. CDR3 DNA: TGTGCCAGCTCACCAGGGCAGGGCTTCAATGGCTACACCTTC. This encodes CASSPGQGFNGYTF.

The chain employs TRBV7-8 and TRBJ1-1; D unresolved. Trimming pared 2 bases from V and 10 bases from J, leaving 11 bases between. The CDR3 has 12 amino acids. Germline V gives CDR1 SGHVS, CDR2 FQNEAQ. The chain's CDR3 is CASSLLHRGAFF. The CDR3 DNA reads as TGTGCCAGCAGCTTACTTCACCGGGGAGCTTTCTTT.

This clone appeared a single time. The J gene is TRBJ2-2, the V gene TRBV5-5; D gene uncertain. CDR3 length: 14 amino acids. Germline assignment: CDR1 SGHKS and CDR2 YYEKEE (reference sequence). V was shortened by 0 bases and J by 1 base, with 4 bases between the two germline ends. The CDR3 sequence is CASSLDGNTGELFF. The CDR3 DNA reads TGTGCCAGCAGCTTGGATGGGAACACCGGGGAGCTGTTTTTT.

The chain has TRBV6-6 and TRBJ1-5; D not certain. The CDR3 length is 15 residues. V was cut by 2 bases and J by 1 base, with 9 bases left in between. The germline V gene encodes CDR1 MNHNY and CDR2 SVGAGI (reference sequence). CDR3 residues: CASSYPDRSNQPQHF. DNA for the CDR3: TGTGCCAGCAGTTACCCGGACCGGAGCAATCAGCCCCAGCATTTT.

The chain employs TRBV7-8 and TRBJ2-5; 12 bases line up with TRBD2. The CDR3 loop spans 15 amino acids. Germline-derived CDR1 and CDR2 are SGHVS and FQNEAQ. After removal of 5 bases from V and 5 bases from J, the junction contained 6 bases not matched to a gene. The DNA of the CDR3 is TGTGCCAGCAGCGTACTAGCGGGGGGCCACGAGACCCAGTACTTC. This codes for CASSVLAGGHETQYF.

CDR3 sequence reads: CASRRTLGSGQPQHF. In DNA form, the CDR3 reads TGTGCCAGTAGACGGACGCTGGGTAGTGGTCAGCCCCAGCATTTT. The chain employs TRBV19 and TRBJ1-5; D gene unclear. Trimming left V 6 bases short and J 6 bases short, with 18 bases between. The CDR3 runs 15 residues. Germline values: CDR1 LNHDA, CDR2 SQIVND (reference sequence).

This chain joins TRBV2 and TRBJ1-3; D not resolved. In germline, CDR1 is SNHLY, CDR2 FYNNEI. With 8 bases removed from V and 1 base from J, the gap between germline ends came to 9 bases. The length of the CDR3 is 13 residues. The CDR3 region has the DNA TGTGCCAGCCAGGAGGAATCTGGAAACACCATATATTTT. Translating gives CASQEESGNTIYF.

The chain recombines TRBV28 with TRBJ1-2; D may be TRBD1 (5 bases). Germline V gene lookup returns CDR1 MDHEN and CDR2 SYDVKM. This CDR3 region has 14 residues. The ends were cut back, 6 bases at V and 6 bases at J, with 17 bases in the middle. CDR3 bases: TGTGCCAGCAGGACCCCCCAGGGAGCTAATGGCTACACCTTC. It translates to CASRTPQGANGYTF.

The chain employs TRBV7-9 and TRBJ1-1, with 7 bases identical to TRBD1. Germline trimming cut 4 bases from V and 4 bases from J; bases unmatched to any gene: 6. CDR1 and CDR2 from the germline V gene are SEHNR and FQNEAQ (reference sequence). The CDR3 spans 14 residues. CDR3 coding DNA: TGTGCCAGCAGCTCCACAGGGGCGACCACTGAAGCTTTCTTT. Amino acids: CASSSTGATTEAFF.

This chain links TRBV7-2 with TRBJ1-6, with D possibly being TRBD1 (5 bases). Trimming shortened V by 6 bases and J by 10 bases, and 22 bases separated the two germline ends. From germline, CDR1 is SGHTA and CDR2 FQGNSA. CDR3 length: 16 residues. The DNA of the CDR3 is TGTGCCAGCAGTGCAGGAGGCCGAACTGCAGGGTCACCCCTCCACTTT. This sequence encodes CASSAGGRTAGSPLHF.